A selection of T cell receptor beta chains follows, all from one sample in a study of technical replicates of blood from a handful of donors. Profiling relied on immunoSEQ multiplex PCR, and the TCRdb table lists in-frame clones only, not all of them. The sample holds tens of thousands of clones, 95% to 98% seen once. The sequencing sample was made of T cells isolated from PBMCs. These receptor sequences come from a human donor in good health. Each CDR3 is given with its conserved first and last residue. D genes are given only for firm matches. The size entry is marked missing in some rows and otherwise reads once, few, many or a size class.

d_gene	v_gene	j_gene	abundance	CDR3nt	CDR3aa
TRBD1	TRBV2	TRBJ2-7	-	TGTGCCGGCACGACAGGGGCACGGACATACGAGCAGTACTTC	CAGTTGARTYEQYF
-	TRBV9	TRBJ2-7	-	TGTGCCAGCAGCGTAAACTCTAACCTATACGAGCAGTACTTC	CASSVNSNLYEQYF
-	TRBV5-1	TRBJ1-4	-	TGCGCCAGCAGCTTGGACATTAATGAAAAACTGTTTTTT	CASSLDINEKLFF
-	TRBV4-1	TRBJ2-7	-	TGCGCCAGCAGCCAAGGTTTGTCGTTTCCCTACGAGCAGTACTTC	CASSQGLSFPYEQYF
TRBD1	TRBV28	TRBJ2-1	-	TGTGCCAGCAGTTCGTCAGGACAGGGCTACAATGAGCAGTTCTTC	CASSSSGQGYNEQFF
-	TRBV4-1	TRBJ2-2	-	TGCGCCAGCAGCCCAAGGAGATGGGTAAACACCGGGGAGCTGTTTTTT	CASSPRRWVNTGELFF
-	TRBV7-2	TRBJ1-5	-	TGTGCCAGCAGCTTAGCGGGAGGGTGGAGGGGTCAGCCCCAGCATTTT	CASSLAGGWRGQPQHF
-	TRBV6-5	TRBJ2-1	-	TGTGCCAGCAGTTACTCGACGGGAGAGTACTCCAATGAGCAGTTCTTC	CASSYSTGEYSNEQFF
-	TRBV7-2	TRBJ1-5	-	TGTGCCAGCAGCTGGGGCAGGGATAGCCAGCCCCAGCATTTT	CASSWGRDSQPQHF
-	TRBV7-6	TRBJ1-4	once	TGTGCCAGCAGCTTATTTTCTAGTGGTGAAAAACTGTTTTTT	CASSLFSSGEKLFF
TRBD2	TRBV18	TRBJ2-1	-	TGTGCCAGCTCACCGGGAGGGGACTCCTACAATGAGCAGTTCTTC	CASSPGGDSYNEQFF
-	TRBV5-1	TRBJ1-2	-	TGCGCCAGCAGCTTGGAAAACACAAACTATGGCTACACCTTC	CASSLENTNYGYTF
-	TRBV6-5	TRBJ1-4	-	TGTGCCAGCAGTTACTTACAGGGCGGCGAAAAACTGTTTTTT	CASSYLQGGEKLFF
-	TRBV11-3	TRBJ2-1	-	TGTGCCAGCAGCCACGTCGTGGGACTTAACGAGCAGTTCTTC	CASSHVVGLNEQFF
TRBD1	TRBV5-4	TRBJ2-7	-	TGTGCCAGCAGCTCACTAGATGGACAGGCCGCCTACGAGCAGTACTTC	CASSSLDGQAAYEQYF
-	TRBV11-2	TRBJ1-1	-	TGTGCCAGCAGCTTAGGGCAGGGTTTTAGGACTGAAGCTTTCTTT	CASSLGQGFRTEAFF
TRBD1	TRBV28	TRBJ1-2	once	TGTGCCAGCAGCCCAAGGACAGGGATTAGGGGGGGCTACACCTTC	CASSPRTGIRGGYTF
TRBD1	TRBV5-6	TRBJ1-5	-	TGTGCCAGCAGCTACAGGGGTTGGAGCAATCAGCCCCAGCATTTT	CASSYRGWSNQPQHF
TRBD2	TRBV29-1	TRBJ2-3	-	TGCAGCGACCTTGGGATAGCGGGAGCTCTTCACCCCCAGTATTTT	CSDLGIAGALHPQYF
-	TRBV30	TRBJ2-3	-	TGTGCCTGGAGTGTCGGGAACACAGATACGCAGTATTTT	CAWSVGNTDTQYF
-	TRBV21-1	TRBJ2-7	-	TGTGCCAGCAGCAAAGTGGCAGGCCACTACGAGCAGTACTTC	CASSKVAGHYEQYF